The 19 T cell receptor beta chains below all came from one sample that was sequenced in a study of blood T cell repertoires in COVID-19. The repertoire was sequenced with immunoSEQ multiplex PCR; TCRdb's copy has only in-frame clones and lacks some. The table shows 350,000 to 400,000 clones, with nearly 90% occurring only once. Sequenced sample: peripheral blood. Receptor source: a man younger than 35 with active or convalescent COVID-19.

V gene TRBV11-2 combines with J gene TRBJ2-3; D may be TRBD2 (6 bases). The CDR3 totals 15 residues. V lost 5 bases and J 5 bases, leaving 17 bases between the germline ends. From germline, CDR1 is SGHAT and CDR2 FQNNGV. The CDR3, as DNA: TGTGCCAGCAGCCTTCTGGGCGGGATGATAGATACGCAGTATTTT. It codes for CASSLLGGMIDTQYF. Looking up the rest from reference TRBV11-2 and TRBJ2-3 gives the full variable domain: EAGVAQSPRYKIIEKRQSVAFWCNPISGHATLYWYQQILGQGPKLLIQFQNNGVVDDSQLPKDRFSAERLKGVDSTLKIQPAKLEDSAVYLCASSLLGGMIDTQYFGPGTRLTVL.

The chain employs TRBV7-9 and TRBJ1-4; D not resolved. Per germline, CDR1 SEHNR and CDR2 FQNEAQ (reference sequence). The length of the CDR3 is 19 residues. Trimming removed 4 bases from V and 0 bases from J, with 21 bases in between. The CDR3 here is CASSSRPSTTYATNEKLFF. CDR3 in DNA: TGTGCCAGCAGCTCCCGACCCTCGACAACGTATGCAACTAATGAAAAACTGTTTTTT.

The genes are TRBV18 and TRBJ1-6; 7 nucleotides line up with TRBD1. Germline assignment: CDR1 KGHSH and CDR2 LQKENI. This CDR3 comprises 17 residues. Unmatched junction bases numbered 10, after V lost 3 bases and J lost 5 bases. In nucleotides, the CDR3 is TGTGCCAGCTCACCCGAGGAGTTCGGGACAGATAATTCACCCCTCCACTTT. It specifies CASSPEEFGTDNSPLHF.

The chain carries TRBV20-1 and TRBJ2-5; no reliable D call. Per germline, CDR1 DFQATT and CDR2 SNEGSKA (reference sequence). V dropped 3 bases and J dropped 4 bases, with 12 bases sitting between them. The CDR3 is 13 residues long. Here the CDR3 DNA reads TGCAGTGCTAGTAACTCGGTCATAGAGACCCAGTACTTC. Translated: CSASNSVIETQYF.

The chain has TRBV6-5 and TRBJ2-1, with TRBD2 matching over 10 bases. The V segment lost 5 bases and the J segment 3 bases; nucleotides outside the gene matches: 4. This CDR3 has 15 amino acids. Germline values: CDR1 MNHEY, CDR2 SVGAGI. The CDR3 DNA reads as TGTGCCAGCAGTACCACTAGCGGGATCTACAATGAGCAGTTCTTC. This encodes CASSTTSGIYNEQFF.

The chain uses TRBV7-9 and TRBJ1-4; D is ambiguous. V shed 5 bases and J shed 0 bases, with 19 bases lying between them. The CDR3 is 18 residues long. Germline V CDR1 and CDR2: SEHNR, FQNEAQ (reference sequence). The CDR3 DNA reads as TGTGCCAGCAGCCGCCGAAAAATAAACTCCGCAACTAATGAAAAACTGTTTTTT. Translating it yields CASSRRKINSATNEKLFF.

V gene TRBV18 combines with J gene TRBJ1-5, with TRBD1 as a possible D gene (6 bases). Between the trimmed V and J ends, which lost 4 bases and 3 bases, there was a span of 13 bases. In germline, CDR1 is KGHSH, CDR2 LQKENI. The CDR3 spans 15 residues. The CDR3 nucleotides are TGTGCCAGCTCACAGACGGACAGCCCCAATCAGCCCCAGCATTTT. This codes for CASSQTDSPNQPQHF. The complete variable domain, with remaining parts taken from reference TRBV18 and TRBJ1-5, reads NAGVMQNPRHLVRRRGQEARLRCSPMKGHSHVYWYRQLPEEGLKFMVYLQKENIIDESGMPKERFSAEFPKEGPSILRIQQVVRGDSAAYFCASSQTDSPNQPQHFGDGTRLSIL.

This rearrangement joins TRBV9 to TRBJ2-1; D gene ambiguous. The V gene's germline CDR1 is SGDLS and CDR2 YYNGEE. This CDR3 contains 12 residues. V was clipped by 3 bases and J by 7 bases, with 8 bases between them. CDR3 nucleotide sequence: TGTGCCAGCAGCGCGGTAATGAATGAGCAGTTCTTC. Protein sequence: CASSAVMNEQFF.

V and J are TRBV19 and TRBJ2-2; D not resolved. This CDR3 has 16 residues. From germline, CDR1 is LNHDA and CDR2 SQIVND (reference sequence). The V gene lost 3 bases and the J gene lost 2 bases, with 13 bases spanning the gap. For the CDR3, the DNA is TGTGCCAGTAGTATGGCCGAGGCAGACAACACCGGGGAGCTGTTTTTT. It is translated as CASSMAEADNTGELFF. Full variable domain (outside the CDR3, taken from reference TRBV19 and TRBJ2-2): DGGITQSPKYLFRKEGQNVTLSCEQNLNHDAMYWYRQDPGQGLRLIYYSQIVNDFQKGDIAEGYSVSREKKESFPLTVTSAQKNPTAFYLCASSMAEADNTGELFFGEGSRLTVL.

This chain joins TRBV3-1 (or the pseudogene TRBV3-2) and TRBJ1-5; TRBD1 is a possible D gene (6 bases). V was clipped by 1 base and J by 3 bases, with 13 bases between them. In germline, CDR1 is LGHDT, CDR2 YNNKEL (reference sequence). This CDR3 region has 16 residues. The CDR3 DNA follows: TGTGCCAGCAGCCAAGGGGGGCCAATGGCCAATCAGCCCCAGCATTTT. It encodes CASSQGGPMANQPQHF.

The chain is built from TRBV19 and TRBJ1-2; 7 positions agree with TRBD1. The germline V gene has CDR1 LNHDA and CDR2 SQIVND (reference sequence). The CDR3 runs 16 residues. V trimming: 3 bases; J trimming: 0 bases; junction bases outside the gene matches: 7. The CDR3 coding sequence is TGTGCCAGTAGTATCGGCAGGGGGAGGACTAACTATGGCTACACCTTC. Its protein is CASSIGRGRTNYGYTF.

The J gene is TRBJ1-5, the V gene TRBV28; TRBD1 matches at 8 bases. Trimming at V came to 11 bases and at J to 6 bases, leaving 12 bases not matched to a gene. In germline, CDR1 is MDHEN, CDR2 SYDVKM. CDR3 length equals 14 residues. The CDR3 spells CALGGQDQIQPQHF. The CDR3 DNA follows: TGTGCCTTAGGGGGACAGGACCAGATTCAGCCCCAGCATTTT.

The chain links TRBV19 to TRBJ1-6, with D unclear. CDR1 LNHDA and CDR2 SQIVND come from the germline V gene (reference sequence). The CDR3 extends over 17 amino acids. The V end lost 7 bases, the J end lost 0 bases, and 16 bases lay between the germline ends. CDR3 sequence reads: CASKRQADSSYNSPLHF. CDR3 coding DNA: TGTGCCAGTAAAAGGCAGGCTGATAGCTCCTATAATTCACCCCTCCACTTT.

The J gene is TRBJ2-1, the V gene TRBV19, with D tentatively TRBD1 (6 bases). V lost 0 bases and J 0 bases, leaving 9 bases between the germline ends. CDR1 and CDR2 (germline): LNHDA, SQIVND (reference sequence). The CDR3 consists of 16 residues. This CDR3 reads CASSIDRGRSYNEQFF. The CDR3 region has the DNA TGTGCCAGTAGTATAGACAGGGGCCGCTCCTACAATGAGCAGTTCTTC.

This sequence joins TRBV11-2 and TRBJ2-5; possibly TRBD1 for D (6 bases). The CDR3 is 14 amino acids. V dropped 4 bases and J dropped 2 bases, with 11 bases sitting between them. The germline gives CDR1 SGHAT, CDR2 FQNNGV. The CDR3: CASSYRQVQETQYF. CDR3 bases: TGTGCCAGCAGCTACCGACAGGTACAAGAGACCCAGTACTTC.

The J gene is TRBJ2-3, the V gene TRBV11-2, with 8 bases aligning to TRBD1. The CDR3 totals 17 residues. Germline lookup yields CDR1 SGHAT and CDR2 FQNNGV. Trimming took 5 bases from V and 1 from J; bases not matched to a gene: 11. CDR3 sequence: CASSPGGGARRTDTQYF. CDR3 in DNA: TGTGCCAGCAGCCCAGGGGGCGGGGCACGCCGCACAGATACGCAGTATTTT.

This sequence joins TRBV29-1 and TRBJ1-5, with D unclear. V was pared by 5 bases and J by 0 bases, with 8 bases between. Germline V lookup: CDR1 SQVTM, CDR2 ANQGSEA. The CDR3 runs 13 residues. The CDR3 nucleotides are TGCAGCGTTCGGCAGGATAGCAATCAGCCCCAGCATTTT. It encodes CSVRQDSNQPQHF. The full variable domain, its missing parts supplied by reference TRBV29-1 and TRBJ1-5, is SAVISQKPSRDICQRGTSLTIQCQVDSQVTMMFWYRQQPGQSLTLIATANQGSEATYESGFVIDKFPISRPNLTFSTLTVSNMSPEDSSIYLCSVRQDSNQPQHFGDGTRLSIL.

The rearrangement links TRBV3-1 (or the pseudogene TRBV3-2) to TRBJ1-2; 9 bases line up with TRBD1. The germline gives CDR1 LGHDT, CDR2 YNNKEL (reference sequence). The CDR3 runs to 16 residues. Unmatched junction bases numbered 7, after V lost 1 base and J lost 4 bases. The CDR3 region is CASSQGWDRDVYGYTF. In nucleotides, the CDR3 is TGTGCCAGCAGCCAAGGGTGGGACAGGGACGTCTATGGCTACACCTTC.

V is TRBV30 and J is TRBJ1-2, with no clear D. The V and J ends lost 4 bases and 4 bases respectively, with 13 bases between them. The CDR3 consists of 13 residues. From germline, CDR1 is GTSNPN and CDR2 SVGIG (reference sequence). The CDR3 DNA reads TGTGCCTGGACCCCACGACTCACCTATGGCTACACCTTC. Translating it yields CAWTPRLTYGYTF.